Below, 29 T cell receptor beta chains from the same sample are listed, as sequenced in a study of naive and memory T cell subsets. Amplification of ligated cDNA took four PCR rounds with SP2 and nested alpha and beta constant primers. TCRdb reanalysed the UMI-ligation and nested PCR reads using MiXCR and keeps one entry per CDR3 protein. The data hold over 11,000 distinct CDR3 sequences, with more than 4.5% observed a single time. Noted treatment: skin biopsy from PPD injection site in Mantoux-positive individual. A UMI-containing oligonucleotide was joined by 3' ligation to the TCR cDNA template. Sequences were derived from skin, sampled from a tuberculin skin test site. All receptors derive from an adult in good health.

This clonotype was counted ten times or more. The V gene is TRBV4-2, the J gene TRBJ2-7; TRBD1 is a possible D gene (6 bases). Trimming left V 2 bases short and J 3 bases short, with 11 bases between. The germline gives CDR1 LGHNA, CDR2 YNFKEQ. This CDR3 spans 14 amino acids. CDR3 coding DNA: TGTGCCAGCAGCCAAATCCAGGGGAACTACGAGCAGTACTTC. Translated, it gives CASSQIQGNYEQYF.

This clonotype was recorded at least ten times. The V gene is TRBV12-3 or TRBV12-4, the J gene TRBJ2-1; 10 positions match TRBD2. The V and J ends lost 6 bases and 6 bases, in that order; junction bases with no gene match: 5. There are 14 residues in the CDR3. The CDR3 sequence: CASRVSGGSNEQFF. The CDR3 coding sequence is TGTGCCAGCAGGGTTAGCGGGGGGAGCAATGAGCAGTTCTTC.

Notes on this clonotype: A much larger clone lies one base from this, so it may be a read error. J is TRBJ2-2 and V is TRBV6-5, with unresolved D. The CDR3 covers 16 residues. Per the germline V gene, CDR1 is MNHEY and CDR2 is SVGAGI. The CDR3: CASSYSMSDNIGELFF. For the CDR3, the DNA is TGTGCCAGCAGTTACTCGATGTCCGATAACATCGGGGAGCTGTTTTTT.

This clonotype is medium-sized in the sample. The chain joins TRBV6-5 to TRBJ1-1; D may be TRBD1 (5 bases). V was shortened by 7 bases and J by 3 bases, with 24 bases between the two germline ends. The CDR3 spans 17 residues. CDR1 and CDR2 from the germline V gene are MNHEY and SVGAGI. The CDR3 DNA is TGTGCCAGCACCGCGAACCTGATCGACTTACAGGACACTGAAGCTTTCTTT. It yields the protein CASTANLIDLQDTEAFF.

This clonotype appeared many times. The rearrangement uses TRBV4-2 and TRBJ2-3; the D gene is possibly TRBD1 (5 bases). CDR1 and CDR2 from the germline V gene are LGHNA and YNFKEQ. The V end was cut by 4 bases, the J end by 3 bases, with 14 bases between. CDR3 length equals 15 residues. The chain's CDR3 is CASSRRQLATDTQYF. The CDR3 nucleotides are TGTGCCAGCAGCCGGCGACAGTTAGCAACAGATACGCAGTATTTT.

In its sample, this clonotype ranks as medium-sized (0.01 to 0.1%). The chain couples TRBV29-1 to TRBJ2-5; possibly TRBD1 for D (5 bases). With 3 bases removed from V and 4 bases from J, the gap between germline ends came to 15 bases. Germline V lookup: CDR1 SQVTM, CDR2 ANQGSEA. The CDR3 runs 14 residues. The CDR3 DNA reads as TGCAGCGTTGAGGGGCAGGAAAGGGCAGAGACCCAGTACTTC. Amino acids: CSVEGQERAETQYF.

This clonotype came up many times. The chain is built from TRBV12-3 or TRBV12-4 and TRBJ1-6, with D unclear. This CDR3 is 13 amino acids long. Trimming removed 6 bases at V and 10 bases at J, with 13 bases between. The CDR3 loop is CASSTSIGSPLHF. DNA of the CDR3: TGTGCCAGCAGCACTTCCATAGGGTCACCCCTCCACTTT.

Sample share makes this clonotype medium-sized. The CDR3 loop is CAWSAGFNYEQYF. The CDR3 DNA sequence: TGTGCCTGGAGTGCTGGGTTTAACTACGAGCAGTACTTC. The genes are TRBV30 and TRBJ2-7; D is unclear. The germline V gene has CDR1 GTSNPN and CDR2 SVGIG (reference sequence). This CDR3 comprises 13 residues. Trimming pared 1 base from V and 3 bases from J, leaving 10 bases between.

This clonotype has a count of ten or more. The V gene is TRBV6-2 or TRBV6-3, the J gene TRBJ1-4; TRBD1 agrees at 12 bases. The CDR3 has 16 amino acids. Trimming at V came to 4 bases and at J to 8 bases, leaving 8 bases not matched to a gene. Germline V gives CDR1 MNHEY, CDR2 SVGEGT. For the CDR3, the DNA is TGTGCCAGCAGTTCCGCTGGGACAGGGGGCGACGAAAAACTGTTTTTT. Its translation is CASSSAGTGGDEKLFF.

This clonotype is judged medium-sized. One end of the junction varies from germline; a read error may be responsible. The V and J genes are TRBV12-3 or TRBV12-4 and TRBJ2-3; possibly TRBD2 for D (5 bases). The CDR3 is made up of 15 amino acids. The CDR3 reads CASSLAGLSTDTQYF. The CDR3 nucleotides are TGTGCCAGCAGTCTAGCCGGGCTTAGCACAGATACGCAGTATTTT.

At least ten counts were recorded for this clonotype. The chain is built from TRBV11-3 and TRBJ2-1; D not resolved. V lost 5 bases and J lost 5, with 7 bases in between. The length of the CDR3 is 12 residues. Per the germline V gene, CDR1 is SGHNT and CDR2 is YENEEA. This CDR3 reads CASSRTHNEQFF. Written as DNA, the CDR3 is TGTGCCAGCAGCCGTACCCACAATGAGCAGTTCTTC.

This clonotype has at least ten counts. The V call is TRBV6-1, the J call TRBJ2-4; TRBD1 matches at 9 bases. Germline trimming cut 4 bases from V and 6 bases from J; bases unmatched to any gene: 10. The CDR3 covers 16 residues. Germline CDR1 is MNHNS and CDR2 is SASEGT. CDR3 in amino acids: CASSGGTGKRLNIQYF. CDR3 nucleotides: TGTGCCAGCAGTGGGGGGACAGGGAAGCGCCTAAACATTCAGTACTTC.

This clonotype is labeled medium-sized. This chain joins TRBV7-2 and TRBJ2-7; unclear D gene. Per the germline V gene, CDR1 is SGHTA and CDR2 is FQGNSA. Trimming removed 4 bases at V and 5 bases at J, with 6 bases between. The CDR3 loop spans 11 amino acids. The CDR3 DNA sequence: TGTGCCAGCAGCTACCATAACGAGCAGTACTTC. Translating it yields CASSYHNEQYF.

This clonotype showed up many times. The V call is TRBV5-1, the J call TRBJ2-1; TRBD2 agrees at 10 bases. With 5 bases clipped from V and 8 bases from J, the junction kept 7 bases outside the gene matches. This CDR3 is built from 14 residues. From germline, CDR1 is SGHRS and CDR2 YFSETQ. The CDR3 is CASRSGGAADEQFF. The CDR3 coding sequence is TGCGCCAGCAGGAGCGGGGGGGCAGCAGATGAGCAGTTCTTC.

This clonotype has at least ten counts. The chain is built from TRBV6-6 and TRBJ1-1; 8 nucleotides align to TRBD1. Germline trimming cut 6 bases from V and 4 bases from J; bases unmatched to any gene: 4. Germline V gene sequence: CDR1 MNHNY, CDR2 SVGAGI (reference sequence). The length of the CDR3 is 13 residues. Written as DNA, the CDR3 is TGTGCCAGCAGACCCCAGGGGGCCACTGAAGCTTTCTTT. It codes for CASRPQGATEAFF.

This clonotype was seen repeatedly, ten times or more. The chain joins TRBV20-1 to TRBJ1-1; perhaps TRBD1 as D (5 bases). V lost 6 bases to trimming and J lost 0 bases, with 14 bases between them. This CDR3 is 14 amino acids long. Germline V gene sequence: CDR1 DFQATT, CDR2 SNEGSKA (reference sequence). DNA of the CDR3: TGCAGTGCCCCCGACAGAACAATGAACACTGAAGCTTTCTTT. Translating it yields CSAPDRTMNTEAFF.

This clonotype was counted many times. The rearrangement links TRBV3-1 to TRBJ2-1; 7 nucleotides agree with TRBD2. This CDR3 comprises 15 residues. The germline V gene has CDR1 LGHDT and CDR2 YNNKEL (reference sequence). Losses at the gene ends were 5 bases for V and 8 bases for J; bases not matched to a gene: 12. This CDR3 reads CASSTRLARADEQFF. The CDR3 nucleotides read TGTGCCAGCAGCACCCGACTAGCAAGAGCGGATGAGCAGTTCTTC.

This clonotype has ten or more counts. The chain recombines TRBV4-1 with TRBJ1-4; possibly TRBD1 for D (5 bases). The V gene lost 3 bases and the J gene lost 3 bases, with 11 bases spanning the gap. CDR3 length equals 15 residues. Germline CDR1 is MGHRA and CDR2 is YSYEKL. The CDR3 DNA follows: TGCGCCAGCAGCCAGTTTGGGGGGGCTAATGAAAAACTGTTTTTT. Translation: CASSQFGGANEKLFF.

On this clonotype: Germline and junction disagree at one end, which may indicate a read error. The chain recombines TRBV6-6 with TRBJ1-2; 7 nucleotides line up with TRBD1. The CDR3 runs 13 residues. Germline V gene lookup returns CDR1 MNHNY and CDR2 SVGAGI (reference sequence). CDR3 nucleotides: TGTGCCAGCGGTGGCAGGGGGGGTGATGGCGACACCTTC. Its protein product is CASGGRGGDGDTF.

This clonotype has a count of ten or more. Written as DNA, the CDR3 is TGTGCCAGCAGTTACACAGGGCCGAATGAGCAGTTCTTC. This codes for CASSYTGPNEQFF. The J gene is TRBJ2-1, the V gene TRBV6-5, with D tentatively TRBD1 (6 bases). V was pared by 2 bases and J by 7 bases, with 9 bases between. CDR3 length: 13 amino acids. Germline-derived CDR1 and CDR2 are MNHEY and SVGAGI.

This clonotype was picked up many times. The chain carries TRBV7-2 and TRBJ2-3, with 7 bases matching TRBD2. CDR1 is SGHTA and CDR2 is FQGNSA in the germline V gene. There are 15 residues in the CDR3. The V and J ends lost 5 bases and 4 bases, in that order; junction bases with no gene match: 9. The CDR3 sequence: CASSPGPRGADTQYF. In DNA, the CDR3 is TGTGCCAGCAGCCCTGGCCCCCGGGGGGCAGATACGCAGTATTTT.

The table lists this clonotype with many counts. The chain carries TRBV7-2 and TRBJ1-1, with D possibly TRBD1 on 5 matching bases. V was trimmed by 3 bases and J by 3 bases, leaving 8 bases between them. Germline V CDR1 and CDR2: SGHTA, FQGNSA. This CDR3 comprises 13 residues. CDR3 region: CASSFGGDTEAFF. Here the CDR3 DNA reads TGTGCCAGCAGCTTTGGGGGAGACACTGAAGCTTTCTTT.

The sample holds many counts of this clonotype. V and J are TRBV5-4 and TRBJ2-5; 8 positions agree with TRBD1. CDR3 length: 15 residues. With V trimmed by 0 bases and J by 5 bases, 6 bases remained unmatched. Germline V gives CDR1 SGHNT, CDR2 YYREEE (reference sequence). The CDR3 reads CASSLDRGTVETQYF. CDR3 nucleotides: TGTGCCAGCAGCTTGGACAGGGGGACGGTTGAGACCCAGTACTTC.

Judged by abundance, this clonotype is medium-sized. The CDR3 DNA follows: TGCAGCGTGAATGGTCAGGGGAGGTGGTCCGGGGAGCTGTTTTTT. Translating gives CSVNGQGRWSGELFF. The rearrangement joins TRBV29-1 to TRBJ2-2, with D perhaps being TRBD1 or TRBD2 (6 bases each). The CDR3 loop spans 15 amino acids. V lost 6 bases and J lost 6, with 20 bases in between. Germline V gene lookup returns CDR1 SQVTM and CDR2 ANQGSEA.

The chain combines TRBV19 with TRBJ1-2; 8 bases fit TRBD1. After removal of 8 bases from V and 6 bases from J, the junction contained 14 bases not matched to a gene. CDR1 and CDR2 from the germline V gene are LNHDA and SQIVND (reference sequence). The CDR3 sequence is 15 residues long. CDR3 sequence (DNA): TGTGCCAGTCTCCCCCAGGACAGGGAAGAGAATGGCTACACCTTC. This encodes CASLPQDREENGYTF.

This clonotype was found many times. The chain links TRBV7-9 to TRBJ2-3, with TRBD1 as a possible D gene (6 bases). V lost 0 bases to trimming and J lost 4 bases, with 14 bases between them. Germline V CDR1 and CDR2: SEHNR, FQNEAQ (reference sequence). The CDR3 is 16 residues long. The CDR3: CASSLAGGIRADTQYF. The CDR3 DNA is TGTGCCAGCAGCTTAGCAGGGGGAATCAGAGCAGATACGCAGTATTTT.

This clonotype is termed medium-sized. The CDR3 DNA is TGTGCCAGCAGTCCCGAGGACGGACTAGCCAAAAACATTCAGTACTTC. This gives the protein CASSPEDGLAKNIQYF. The chain is built from TRBV28 and TRBJ2-4, with D perhaps TRBD2 (5 bases). The CDR3 has 16 residues. Germline V CDR1 and CDR2: MDHEN, SYDVKM. V was pared by 5 bases and J by 0 bases, with 14 bases between.

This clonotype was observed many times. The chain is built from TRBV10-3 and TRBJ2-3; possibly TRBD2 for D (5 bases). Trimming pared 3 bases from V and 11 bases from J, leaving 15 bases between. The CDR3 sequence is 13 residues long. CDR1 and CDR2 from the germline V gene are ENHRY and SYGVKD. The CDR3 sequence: CAISEQGLGEQYF. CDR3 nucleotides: TGTGCCATCAGTGAACAAGGACTGGGTGAGCAGTATTTT.

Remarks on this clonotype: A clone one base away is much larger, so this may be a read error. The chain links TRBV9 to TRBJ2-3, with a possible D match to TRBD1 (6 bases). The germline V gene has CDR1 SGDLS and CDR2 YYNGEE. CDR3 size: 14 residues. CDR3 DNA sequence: TGTGCCAGCAATACGGGACATAGCACAGATATGCAGTATTTT. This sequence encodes CASNTGHSTDMQYF.